These 15 T cell receptor beta chains were all obtained from the same sample, sequenced in a study of shared clonotypes between healthy human individuals. Clones were sequenced by immunoSEQ multiplex PCR, and TCRdb holds only the in-frame ones, with some missing. The repertoire has approximately 1.4 million clones, 98% of them found once; the top ten carry approximately 0.45%. Sequencing used naive CD4+ T cells sorted from blood. The subset: CD45RA+ positively selected. All receptors come from a man aged 25-45 years in good health.

The chain carries TRBV5-6 and TRBJ1-2, with TRBD1 identical over 9 bases. The CDR3 sequence is 15 residues long. Germline V CDR1 and CDR2: SGHDT, YYEEEE. The trim removed 6 bases at V and 1 base at J, leaving 7 bases unmatched. The CDR3, as DNA: TGTGCCAGCATCAACCGGGACAGGGATAACTATGGCTACACCTTC. Protein sequence: CASINRDRDNYGYTF. The whole variable domain, filled in from reference TRBV5-6 and TRBJ1-2, reads DAGVTQSPTHLIKTRGQQVTLRCSPKSGHDTVSWYQQALGQGPQFIFQYYEEEERQRGNFPDRFSGHQFPNYSSELNVNALLLGDSALYLCASINRDRDNYGYTFGSGTRLTVV.

This rearrangement joins TRBV11-3 to TRBJ2-5; 12 positions match TRBD1. The CDR3 has 15 residues. Germline lookup yields CDR1 SGHNT and CDR2 YENEEA. V was clipped by 5 bases and J by 5 bases; unmatched bases: 6. The CDR3 DNA follows: TGTGCCAGCAGCGTAGGGACAGGGGGCGGCGAGACCCAGTACTTC. Its translation: CASSVGTGGGETQYF.

The chain carries TRBV18 and TRBJ2-5; D is possibly TRBD1 or TRBD2 (5 bases each). CDR3 size: 13 residues. The V end was cut by 5 bases, the J end by 5 bases, with 12 bases between. The germline gives CDR1 KGHSH, CDR2 LQKENI. The CDR3 DNA sequence: TGTGCCAGCTCATTTGCCAGGGAGGAGACCCAGTACTTC. This sequence encodes CASSFAREETQYF.

The V call is TRBV4-1, the J call TRBJ2-3; D ambiguous. CDR1 is MGHRA, CDR2 YSYEKL, per germline. The germline V and J ends were trimmed by 5 bases and 0 bases, with 12 bases remaining between them. There are 15 residues in the CDR3. CDR3 protein: CASSADGASTDTQYF. In DNA, the CDR3 is TGCGCCAGCAGCGCGGACGGCGCTAGCACAGATACGCAGTATTTT.

The chain combines TRBV11-3 with TRBJ2-5, with 9 positions matching TRBD2. The CDR3 loop spans 19 amino acids. Trimming at V came to 1 base and at J to 1 base, leaving 13 bases not matched to a gene. CDR1 is SGHNT and CDR2 is YENEEA in the germline V gene. DNA for the CDR3: TGTGCCAGCAGCTTAGGCACTTTACCAGCTAGCGGGGCCCAAGAGACCCAGTACTTC. Its protein product is CASSLGTLPASGAQETQYF. The complete variable domain, with remaining parts taken from reference TRBV11-3 and TRBJ2-5, reads EAGVVQSPRYKIIEKKQPVAFWCNPISGHNTLYWYLQNLGQGPELLIRYENEEAVDDSQLPKDRFSAERLKGVDSTLKIQPAELGDSAVYLCASSLGTLPASGAQETQYFGPGTRLLVL.

A note on this clone: The sample has other DNA sequences that encode this CDR3 too. The V gene is TRBV7-2, the J gene TRBJ2-2; D remains ambiguous. The ends were cut back, 6 bases at V and 6 bases at J, with 11 bases in the middle. Per germline, CDR1 SGHTA and CDR2 FQGNSA. The CDR3 covers 13 residues. This chain's CDR3 is CASSPRVAGELFF. The CDR3 DNA sequence: TGTGCCAGCAGTCCTAGGGTAGCCGGGGAGCTGTTTTTT.

V gene TRBV6-1 combines with J gene TRBJ1-3, with D possibly matching TRBD1 (5 bases). The CDR3 is made up of 15 amino acids. The germline V and J ends were trimmed by 4 bases and 4 bases, with 14 bases remaining between them. Germline V gives CDR1 MNHNS, CDR2 SASEGT. The CDR3 spells CASSVGERRGNTIYF. The CDR3 region has the DNA TGTGCCAGCAGTGTAGGGGAACGAAGGGGAAACACCATATATTTT.

The chain is built from TRBV19 and TRBJ2-7; 10 bases are shared with TRBD1. This CDR3 is 16 amino acids long. Per germline, CDR1 LNHDA and CDR2 SQIVND (reference sequence). The V gene end was trimmed by 4 bases and the J gene end by 3 bases; junction bases not matched to a gene: 9. The CDR3 loop reads CASSTSRDRGFYEQYF. As DNA, the CDR3 is TGTGCCAGTAGTACCTCCCGGGACAGGGGATTCTACGAGCAGTACTTC.

Comment on this clone: Other DNA sequences from this sample encode an identical CDR3 as well. The V gene is TRBV28, the J gene TRBJ1-2, with D hard to call. Trimming removed 11 bases from V and 5 bases from J, with 15 bases in between. This CDR3 contains 12 residues. From germline, CDR1 is MDHEN and CDR2 SYDVKM. In DNA, the CDR3 is TGTGCCTCATCCACTACAGTGTATGGCTACACCTTC. Translated, it gives CASSTTVYGYTF.

This chain links TRBV30 with TRBJ2-7; possible D gene TRBD1, 6 bases. The V gene lost 4 bases and the J gene lost 1 base, with 11 bases spanning the gap. Germline V gene sequence: CDR1 GTSNPN, CDR2 SVGIG (reference sequence). This CDR3 spans 13 amino acids. The CDR3 protein is CAWTTGGSYEQYF. CDR3 DNA sequence: TGTGCCTGGACGACAGGAGGATCCTACGAGCAGTACTTC.

Remarks on this clone: Sequence at one end of the junction differs from germline and may be a read error. The chain joins TRBV28 to TRBJ2-1, with D possibly TRBD2 on 5 matching bases. The length of the CDR3 is 13 residues. Germline CDR1 MDHEN, CDR2 SYDVKM. This chain's CDR3 is CASTLTPSGIGVF. CDR3 DNA sequence: TGTGCCAGCACTTTAACACCCTCCGGAATCGGGGTCTTC.

A remark on this clone: The sample holds other DNA sequences that translate to the same CDR3. The rearrangement links TRBV28 to TRBJ2-3; no definite D call. This CDR3 has 13 residues. From germline, CDR1 is MDHEN and CDR2 SYDVKM. Trimming stripped 3 bases from V and 1 base from J, with 5 bases between. The DNA for the CDR3 is TGTGCCAGCAGTTTGCCGGGCACAGATACGCAGTATTTT. As protein: CASSLPGTDTQYF.

V gene TRBV28 combines with J gene TRBJ2-1, with 9 bases aligning to TRBD1. Germline-derived CDR1 and CDR2 are MDHEN and SYDVKM. This CDR3 region has 16 residues. Trimming cost V 3 bases and J 2 bases; bases outside gene matches: 5. The CDR3 reads CASSFGRDRAYNEQFF. CDR3 coding DNA: TGTGCCAGCAGTTTTGGCCGGGACAGGGCCTACAATGAGCAGTTCTTC. The complete variable domain, with remaining parts taken from reference TRBV28 and TRBJ2-1, reads DVKVTQSSRYLVKRTGEKVFLECVQDMDHENMFWYRQDPGLGLRLIYFSYDVKMKEKGDIPEGYSVSREKKERFSLILESASTNQTSMYLCASSFGRDRAYNEQFFGPGTRLTVL.

The V and J genes are TRBV2 and TRBJ2-7, with unresolved D. Germline CDR1 reads SNHLY; CDR2 reads FYNNEI. The CDR3 is 15 amino acids. The ends were cut back, 6 bases at V and 3 bases at J, with 18 bases in the middle. CDR3 coding DNA: TGTGCCAGCAGGCACAGATTAGGAGATGGCTACGAGCAGTACTTC. Protein product: CASRHRLGDGYEQYF. Combining the CDR3 with reference TRBV2 and TRBJ2-7 gives the whole variable domain EPEVTQTPSHQVTQMGQEVILRCVPISNHLYFYWYRQILGQKVEFLVSFYNNEISEKSEIFDDQFSVERPDGSNFTLKIRSTKLEDSAMYFCASRHRLGDGYEQYFGPGTRLTVT.

This sequence joins TRBV5-8 and TRBJ2-3, with 11 positions matching TRBD2. CDR3 length: 14 residues. Germline V CDR1 and CDR2: SGHTS, YDEGEE. The trim removed 4 bases at V and 8 bases at J, leaving 6 bases unmatched. The CDR3 sequence: CASSVLAGEGTQYF. In DNA, the CDR3 is TGTGCCAGCAGCGTACTAGCGGGAGAAGGTACGCAGTATTTT.